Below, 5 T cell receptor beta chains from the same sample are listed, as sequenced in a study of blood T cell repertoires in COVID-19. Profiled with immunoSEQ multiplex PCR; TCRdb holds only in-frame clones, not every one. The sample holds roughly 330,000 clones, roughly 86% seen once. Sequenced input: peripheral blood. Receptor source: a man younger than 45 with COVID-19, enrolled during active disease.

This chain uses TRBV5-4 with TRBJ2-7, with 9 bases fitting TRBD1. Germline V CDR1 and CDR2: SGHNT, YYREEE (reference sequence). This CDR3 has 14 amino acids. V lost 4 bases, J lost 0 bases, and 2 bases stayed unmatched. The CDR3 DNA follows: TGTGCCAGCAGCCGGGACAGGGCCTCCTACGAGCAGTACTTC. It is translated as CASSRDRASYEQYF.

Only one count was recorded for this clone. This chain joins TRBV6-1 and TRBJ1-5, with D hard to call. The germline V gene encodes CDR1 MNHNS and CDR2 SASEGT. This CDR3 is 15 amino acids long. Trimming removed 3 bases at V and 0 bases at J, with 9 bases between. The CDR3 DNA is TGTGCCAGCAGTGATTGGTCAGATAGCAATCAGCCCCAGCATTTT. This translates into CASSDWSDSNQPQHF.

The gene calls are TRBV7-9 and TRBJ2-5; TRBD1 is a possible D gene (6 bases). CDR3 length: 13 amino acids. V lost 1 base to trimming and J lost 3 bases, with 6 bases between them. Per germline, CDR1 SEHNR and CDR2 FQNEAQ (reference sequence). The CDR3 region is CASSLGTEETQYF. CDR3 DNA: TGTGCCAGCAGCTTAGGGACAGAAGAGACCCAGTACTTC.

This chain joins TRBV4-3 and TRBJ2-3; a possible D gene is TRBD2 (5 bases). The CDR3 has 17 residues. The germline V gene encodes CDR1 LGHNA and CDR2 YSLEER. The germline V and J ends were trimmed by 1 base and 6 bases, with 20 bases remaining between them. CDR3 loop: CASSQGVASRVGDTQYF. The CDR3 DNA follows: TGCGCCAGCAGCCAAGGGGTAGCGTCCCGGGTCGGTGATACGCAGTATTTT.

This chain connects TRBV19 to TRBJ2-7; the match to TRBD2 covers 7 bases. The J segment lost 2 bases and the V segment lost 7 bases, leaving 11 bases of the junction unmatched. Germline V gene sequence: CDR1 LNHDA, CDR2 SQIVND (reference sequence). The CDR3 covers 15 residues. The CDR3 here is CASKFAIAGAYEQYF. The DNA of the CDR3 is TGTGCCAGTAAGTTCGCGATAGCGGGTGCCTACGAGCAGTACTTC.